The 24 T cell receptor beta chains presented below share a single source sample, sequenced in a study of cytomegalovirus exposure and HLA in healthy donors. Use of 60 Vbeta and 13 Jbeta primers characterized the PCR. Data came from immunoSEQ multiplex PCR; TCRdb stores just in-frame clones and leaves some out. The sample holds around 150,000 clones, about 85% seen once. Sample: PBMCs. All receptors come from a human donor in good health.

Turning to this clone: Other DNA sequences in this sample translate to the same CDR3. V is TRBV29-1 and J is TRBJ2-3; 10 nucleotides align to TRBD2. After removal of 4 bases from V and 6 bases from J, the junction contained 4 bases not matched to a gene. The CDR3 is 13 residues long. Germline V gene sequence: CDR1 SQVTM, CDR2 ANQGSEA. The CDR3 nucleotides read TGCAGCGTTGGGCTAGCGGGAGCGGATACGCAGTATTTT. It translates to CSVGLAGADTQYF.

CDR3: CASSSRLAGGTDTQYF. As DNA, the CDR3 is TGCGCCAGCAGCTCTCGGCTAGCGGGAGGGACAGATACGCAGTATTTT. The chain couples TRBV5-1 to TRBJ2-3; 12 bases agree with TRBD2. Germline CDR1 SGHRS, CDR2 YFSETQ. CDR3 size: 16 residues. Unmatched junction bases numbered 5, after V lost 3 bases and J lost 3 bases. Looking up the rest from reference TRBV5-1 and TRBJ2-3 gives the full variable domain: KAGVTQTPRYLIKTRGQQVTLSCSPISGHRSVSWYQQTPGQGLQFLFEYFSETQRNKGNFPGRFSGRQFSNSRSEMNVSTLELGDSALYLCASSSRLAGGTDTQYFGPGTRLTVL.

The V gene is TRBV7-8, the J gene TRBJ2-7; the match to TRBD1 covers 8 bases. CDR3 length equals 14 residues. With V trimmed by 5 bases and J by 4 bases, 7 bases remained unmatched. Germline CDR1 reads SGHVS; CDR2 reads FQNEAQ. The CDR3 sequence is CASSPRTGLYEQYF. The CDR3 DNA reads TGTGCCAGCAGCCCCCGGACAGGGCTTTACGAGCAGTACTTC. The full variable domain, in which reference TRBV7-8 and TRBJ2-7 provide the parts outside the CDR3, is GAGVSQSPRYKVAKRGQDVALRCDPISGHVSLFWYQQALGQGPEFLTYFQNEAQLDKSGLPSDRFFAERPEGSVSTLKIQRTQQEDSAVYLCASSPRTGLYEQYFGPGTRLTVT.

This rearrangement joins TRBV5-1 to TRBJ2-5, with 9 bases fitting TRBD1. The length of the CDR3 is 16 residues. Germline V gene lookup returns CDR1 SGHRS and CDR2 YFSETQ. Germline trimming cut 5 bases from V and 1 base from J; bases unmatched to any gene: 9. The CDR3 protein is CASRRGQGLGQETQYF. The CDR3 nucleotides are TGCGCCAGCAGAAGGGGACAGGGCCTGGGCCAAGAGACCCAGTACTTC.

This clone was seen repeatedly, ten times or more. The chain combines TRBV28 with TRBJ2-7; tentatively, D is TRBD1 (6 bases). Trimming took 1 base from V and 0 from J, leaving 10 bases between them. This CDR3 contains 15 residues. CDR1 and CDR2 from the germline V gene are MDHEN and SYDVKM. CDR3 sequence (DNA): TGTGCCAGCAGTTTATACCCGGACAGCTCCTACGAGCAGTACTTC. Amino acids: CASSLYPDSSYEQYF.

The V and J genes are TRBV7-2 and TRBJ1-2; 8 nucleotides align to TRBD1. The V gene end was trimmed by 5 bases and the J gene end by 4 bases; junction bases not matched to a gene: 6. Per the germline V gene, CDR1 is SGHTA and CDR2 is FQGNSA. The CDR3 loop spans 14 amino acids. For the CDR3, the DNA is TGTGCCAGCAGCGCGGGACAGGTCGGCTATGGCTACACCTTC. It codes for CASSAGQVGYGYTF.

The chain employs TRBV15 and TRBJ2-1; perhaps TRBD2 as D (5 bases). The V gene's germline CDR1 is LNHNV and CDR2 YYDKDF (reference sequence). The ends were cut back, 4 bases at V and 5 bases at J, with 18 bases in the middle. CDR3 length: 16 amino acids. The CDR3 region is CATSKRRTETNNEQFF. The CDR3 DNA sequence: TGTGCCACCAGCAAACGACGCACAGAGACTAACAATGAGCAGTTCTTC.

V gene TRBV27 combines with J gene TRBJ1-2; 8 bases line up with TRBD1. Germline lookup yields CDR1 MNHEY and CDR2 SMNVEV (reference sequence). V was pared by 1 base and J by 1 base, with 11 bases of the junction left unmatched. This CDR3 is 18 amino acids long. Here the CDR3 DNA reads TGTGCCAGCAGTTTATATAATCAAGGGGGACAGGATAACTATGGCTACACCTTC. The encoded protein is CASSLYNQGGQDNYGYTF.

The rearrangement links TRBV4-1 to TRBJ2-7; 7 nucleotides line up with TRBD2. The ends lost 0 bases at V and 0 bases at J; junction bases unmatched: 5. Germline V gene sequence: CDR1 MGHRA, CDR2 YSYEKL. This CDR3 region has 16 residues. For the CDR3, the DNA is TGCGCCAGCAGCCAAGAAAAGCGGGAAAGCTCCTACGAGCAGTACTTC. Protein product: CASSQEKRESSYEQYF.

To note about this clone: Distinct nucleotide sequences in the sample also encode this CDR3. The chain couples TRBV5-4 to TRBJ1-1, with a possible D match to TRBD1 (6 bases). The germline V gene has CDR1 SGHNT and CDR2 YYREEE (reference sequence). This CDR3 contains 13 residues. Trimming cost V 4 bases and J 1 base, with 8 bases left between them. The DNA of the CDR3 is TGTGCCAGCAGCCTACAGGGGAACACTGAAGCTTTCTTT. Residues: CASSLQGNTEAFF. Looking up the rest from reference TRBV5-4 and TRBJ1-1 gives the full variable domain: ETGVTQSPTHLIKTRGQQVTLRCSSQSGHNTVSWYQQALGQGPQFIFQYYREEENGRGNFPPRFSGLQFPNYSSELNVNALELDDSALYLCASSLQGNTEAFFGQGTRLTVV.

The CDR3 is CASRTGGRHGELFF. For the CDR3, the DNA is TGTGCCAGCAGGACAGGGGGGCGGCACGGGGAGCTGTTTTTT. This chain connects TRBV28 to TRBJ2-2; 9 nucleotides align to TRBD1. The CDR3 spans 14 residues. Germline V lookup: CDR1 MDHEN, CDR2 SYDVKM. V trimming: 6 bases; J trimming: 7 bases; junction bases outside the gene matches: 6.

The chain has TRBV30 and TRBJ1-1; 8 positions match TRBD1. The junction had 3 bases not matched to a gene; V was cut back by 0 bases and J by 3 bases. This CDR3 comprises 14 residues. CDR1 is GTSNPN, CDR2 SVGIG, per germline (reference sequence). The CDR3 reads CAWSVQGVHTEAFF. The CDR3 coding sequence is TGTGCCTGGAGTGTACAGGGGGTGCACACTGAAGCTTTCTTT.

This sequence joins TRBV6-7 and TRBJ2-7; D possibly corresponds to TRBD1 (6 bases). Being an ORF, TRBV6-7 has a function that is uncertain. This CDR3 has 16 residues. The V and J ends lost 2 bases and 3 bases respectively, with 17 bases between them. The chain's CDR3 is CASSYRGNRTDYEQYF. The CDR3 region has the DNA TGTGCCAGCAGTTACCGTGGTAACAGGACAGACTACGAGCAGTACTTC.

The CDR3, as DNA: TGTGCCAGCAGCCCTACAGGGGATCAGCCCCAGCATTTT. This encodes CASSPTGDQPQHF. The J gene is TRBJ1-5, the V gene TRBV11-2; 7 bases fit TRBD1. Losses at the gene ends were 5 bases for V and 5 bases for J; bases not matched to a gene: 3. Per the germline V gene, CDR1 is SGHAT and CDR2 is FQNNGV. The CDR3 runs to 13 residues.

The chain employs TRBV29-1 and TRBJ1-3; possible D gene TRBD1, 6 bases. The CDR3 spans 15 residues. The V end lost 5 bases, the J end lost 0 bases, and 14 bases lay between the germline ends. Germline V lookup: CDR1 SQVTM, CDR2 ANQGSEA. The CDR3 region is CSVLGTPDSGNTIYF. CDR3 nucleotide sequence: TGCAGCGTTTTGGGGACACCTGACTCTGGAAACACCATATATTTT.

The chain links TRBV7-7 to TRBJ2-2; 7 bases are shared with TRBD2. The germline V gene encodes CDR1 SSHAT and CDR2 FNYEAQ (reference sequence). The CDR3 has 12 residues. V shed 8 bases and J 4 bases; nucleotides not matched to a gene: 1. The CDR3 reads CASGEGTGELFF. Here the CDR3 DNA reads TGTGCCAGCGGGGAGGGCACCGGGGAGCTGTTTTTT.

The rearrangement joins TRBV5-1 to TRBJ2-7, with TRBD1 matching over 11 bases. The CDR3 totals 15 residues. The V and J ends lost 2 bases and 2 bases, in that order; junction bases with no gene match: 3. CDR1 SGHRS and CDR2 YFSETQ come from the germline V gene. The CDR3 loop is CASSLGQGAPYEQYF. The CDR3 DNA reads as TGCGCCAGCAGCTTAGGACAGGGGGCCCCCTACGAGCAGTACTTC.

This chain joins TRBV5-6 and TRBJ2-7; 14 bases fit TRBD2. CDR3 length: 15 residues. Germline CDR1 SGHDT, CDR2 YYEEEE. V gave up 5 bases and J gave up 2 bases; unmatched junction bases: 3. The CDR3 region has the DNA TGTGCCAGCAGGAGGACTAGCGGGGGGCCCTACGAGCAGTACTTC. This gives the protein CASRRTSGGPYEQYF.

This clone was observed once. V gene TRBV18 combines with J gene TRBJ2-3, with 12 nucleotides matching TRBD2. J gave up 5 bases and V 3 bases, and 9 bases lay outside the gene matches. Germline CDR1 reads KGHSH; CDR2 reads LQKENI. This CDR3 has 17 amino acids. In nucleotides, the CDR3 is TGTGCCAGCTCACCCCTCCCTCTAGCGGGGGGGGTAGATACGCAGTATTTT. It codes for CASSPLPLAGGVDTQYF.

The V and J genes are TRBV6-1 and TRBJ2-7; 8 positions match TRBD1. Germline loops: CDR1 MNHNS, CDR2 SASEGT. With V trimmed by 7 bases and J by 3 bases, 8 bases remained unmatched. The length of the CDR3 is 14 residues. The CDR3 sequence is CASNPGQVDYEQYF. The CDR3 bases are TGTGCCAGCAACCCGGGACAGGTTGACTACGAGCAGTACTTC.

The chain is built from TRBV7-2 and TRBJ2-1, with TRBD2 matching over 9 bases. The trim removed 7 bases at V and 8 bases at J, leaving 9 bases unmatched. Per the germline V gene, CDR1 is SGHTA and CDR2 is FQGNSA. This CDR3 has 14 residues. CDR3 loop: CASTPGLANHEQFF. The CDR3 DNA follows: TGTGCCAGCACCCCGGGACTAGCTAATCATGAGCAGTTCTTC.

This clone was detected once. The genes are TRBV9 and TRBJ2-3; 8 bases align to TRBD2. Per germline, CDR1 SGDLS and CDR2 YYNGEE. Trimming removed 3 bases from V and 10 bases from J; junction bases left unmatched: 7. The CDR3 spans 13 residues. The CDR3 DNA follows: TGTGCCAGCAGCGACCTAACTAGCGGCGCGCAGTATTTT. Its protein product is CASSDLTSGAQYF.

The rearrangement uses TRBV6-1 and TRBJ2-1; TRBD1 matches at 10 bases. The CDR3 extends over 17 amino acids. After removal of 1 base from V and 3 bases from J, the junction contained 6 bases not matched to a gene. CDR1 and CDR2 (germline): MNHNS, SASEGT. The CDR3 sequence: CASSEVFWDRGYNEQFF. DNA for the CDR3: TGTGCCAGCAGTGAAGTATTTTGGGACAGGGGCTACAATGAGCAGTTCTTC.

The chain combines TRBV9 with TRBJ2-7; a weak D match, TRBD1 (5 bases). Between the trimmed V and J ends, which lost 4 bases and 3 bases, there was a span of 14 bases. Germline-derived CDR1 and CDR2 are SGDLS and YYNGEE. The CDR3 length is 14 residues. The CDR3 region has the DNA TGTGCCAGCAGCCCCCAACAGGATCTCTACGAGCAGTACTTC. Amino acids: CASSPQQDLYEQYF.